These 2 T cell receptor beta chains came from one sample sequenced in a study of shared clonotypes between healthy human individuals. The data were produced by immunoSEQ multiplex PCR, yet TCRdb's version contains in-frame clones alone and is incomplete. The repertoire holds roughly 600,000 clones, with 95% to 98% as singletons. Naive-designated CD8 cells lacked CD45RO, were positively enriched for CCR7, and omitted terminally differentiated effector memory CD45RA+ cells. Sequenced: naive CD8+ T cells sorted from blood. Receptors were obtained from a man aged 30 to 39 in good health.

This chain joins TRBV7-8 and TRBJ2-7, with D hard to call. The CDR3 extends over 13 amino acids. Per the germline V gene, CDR1 is SGHVS and CDR2 is FQNEAQ. V gave up 3 bases and J gave up 5 bases, with 11 bases separating them. CDR3: CASSFWAADEQYF. The CDR3, as DNA: TGTGCCAGCAGCTTTTGGGCCGCAGACGAGCAGTACTTC.

The chain is built from TRBV4-1 and TRBJ2-7, with a weak D call TRBD2 (6 bases). V shed 0 bases and J shed 4 bases, with 16 bases lying between them. Per germline, CDR1 MGHRA and CDR2 YSYEKL. This CDR3 region has 16 residues. CDR3 nucleotide sequence: TGCGCCAGCAGCCAAGAAGGTGACGGGACTTCTTACGAGCAGTACTTC. Encoded protein: CASSQEGDGTSYEQYF.